What follows describes a single TCR beta chain. This entry is derived from a study of shared clonotypes between healthy human individuals. Donors included only healthy HIV-negative adults lacking recent acute infections or vaccinations. The repertoire was sequenced with immunoSEQ multiplex PCR; TCRdb's copy has only in-frame clones and lacks some. The table lists about 380,000 clones, about 96% of them singletons. The V gene's germline CDR1 is LNHNV and CDR2 YYDKDF (reference sequence). V was clipped by 3 bases and J by 4 bases, with 16 bases between them. The CDR3 spans 15 residues. This chain links TRBV15 with TRBJ2-7, with D perhaps given as TRBD1 or TRBD2 (5 bases each). The sample comprised memory CD8+ T cells sorted from blood. This sample's subset: CD45RO+ cells pooled with CCR7-negative TemRA cells. The TCR originated in a young man in good health. CDR3 in DNA: TGTGCCACCAGCAGGGGAAAATTTGAGGGGTACGAGCAGTACTTC. Its protein is CATSRGKFEGYEQYF.